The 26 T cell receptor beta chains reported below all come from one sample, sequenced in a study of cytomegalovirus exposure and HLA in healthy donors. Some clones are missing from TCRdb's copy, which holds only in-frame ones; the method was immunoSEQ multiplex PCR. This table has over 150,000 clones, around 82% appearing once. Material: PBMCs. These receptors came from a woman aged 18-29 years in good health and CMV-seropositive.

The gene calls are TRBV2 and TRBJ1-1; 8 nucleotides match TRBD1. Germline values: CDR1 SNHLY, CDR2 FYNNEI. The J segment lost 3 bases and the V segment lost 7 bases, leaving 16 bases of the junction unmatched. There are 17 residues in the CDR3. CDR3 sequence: CASTRDRGNYGDTEAFF. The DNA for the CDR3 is TGTGCCAGCACTCGAGACAGGGGAAACTATGGAGACACTGAAGCTTTCTTT.

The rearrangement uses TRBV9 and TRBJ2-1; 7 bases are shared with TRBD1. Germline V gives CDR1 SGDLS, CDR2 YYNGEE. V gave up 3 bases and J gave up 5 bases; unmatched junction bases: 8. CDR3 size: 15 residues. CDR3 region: CASSAYRGGNNEQFF. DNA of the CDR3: TGTGCCAGCAGCGCCTACAGGGGCGGCAACAATGAGCAGTTCTTC.

In nucleotides, the CDR3 is TGTGCCACCAGCGAGGACAGGGGGCCCTACGAGCAGTACTTC. This encodes CATSEDRGPYEQYF. The gene calls are TRBV15 and TRBJ2-7; 11 nucleotides align to TRBD1. This CDR3 has 14 residues. Per the germline V gene, CDR1 is LNHNV and CDR2 is YYDKDF (reference sequence). V was clipped by 5 bases and J by 2 bases; unmatched bases: 2.

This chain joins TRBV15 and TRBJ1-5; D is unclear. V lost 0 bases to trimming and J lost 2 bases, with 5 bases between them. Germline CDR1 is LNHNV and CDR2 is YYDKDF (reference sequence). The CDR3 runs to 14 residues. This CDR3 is CATSREYGNQPQHF. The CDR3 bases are TGTGCCACCAGCAGAGAGTATGGCAATCAGCCCCAGCATTTT.

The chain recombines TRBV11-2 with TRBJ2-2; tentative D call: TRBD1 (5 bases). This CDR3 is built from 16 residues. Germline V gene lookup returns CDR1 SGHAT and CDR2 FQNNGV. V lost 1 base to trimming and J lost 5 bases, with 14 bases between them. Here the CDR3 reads CASSLVGVRATGELFF. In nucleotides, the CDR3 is TGTGCCAGCAGCTTAGTTGGCGTCAGGGCAACCGGGGAGCTGTTTTTT.

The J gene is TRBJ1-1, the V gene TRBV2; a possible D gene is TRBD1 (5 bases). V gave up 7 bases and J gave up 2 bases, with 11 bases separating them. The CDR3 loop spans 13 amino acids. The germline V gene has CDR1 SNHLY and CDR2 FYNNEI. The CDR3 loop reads CASTGGTNTEAFF. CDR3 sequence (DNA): TGTGCCAGCACCGGGGGGACCAACACTGAAGCTTTCTTT.

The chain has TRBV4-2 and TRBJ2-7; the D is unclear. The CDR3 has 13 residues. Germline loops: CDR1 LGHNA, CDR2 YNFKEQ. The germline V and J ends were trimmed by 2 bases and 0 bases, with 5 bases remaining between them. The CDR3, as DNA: TGTGCCAGCAGCCAAACAGACTCCTACGAGCAGTACTTC. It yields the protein CASSQTDSYEQYF.

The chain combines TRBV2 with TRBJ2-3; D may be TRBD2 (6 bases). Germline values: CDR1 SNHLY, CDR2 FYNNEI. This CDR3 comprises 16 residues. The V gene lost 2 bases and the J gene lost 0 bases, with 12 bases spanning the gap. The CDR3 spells CASSELGGASTDTQYF. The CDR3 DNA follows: TGTGCCAGCAGTGAATTAGGCGGGGCTAGCACAGATACGCAGTATTTT.

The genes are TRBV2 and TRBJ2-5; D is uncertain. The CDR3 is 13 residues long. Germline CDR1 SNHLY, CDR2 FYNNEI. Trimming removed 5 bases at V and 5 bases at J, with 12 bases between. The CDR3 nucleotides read TGTGCCAGCAGTCGGGTGTTTGGGGAGACCCAGTACTTC. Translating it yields CASSRVFGETQYF. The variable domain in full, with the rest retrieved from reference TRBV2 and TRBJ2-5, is EPEVTQTPSHQVTQMGQEVILRCVPISNHLYFYWYRQILGQKVEFLVSFYNNEISEKSEIFDDQFSVERPDGSNFTLKIRSTKLEDSAMYFCASSRVFGETQYFGPGTRLLVL.

CDR3 region: CASSGGGSNQPQHF. In DNA form, the CDR3 reads TGTGCCAGCAGTGGAGGGGGAAGCAATCAGCCCCAGCATTTT. This chain links TRBV2 with TRBJ1-5; perhaps TRBD1 as D (6 bases). The CDR3 loop spans 14 amino acids. Between the trimmed V and J ends, which lost 4 bases and 1 base, there was a span of 8 bases. CDR1 and CDR2 from the germline V gene are SNHLY and FYNNEI.

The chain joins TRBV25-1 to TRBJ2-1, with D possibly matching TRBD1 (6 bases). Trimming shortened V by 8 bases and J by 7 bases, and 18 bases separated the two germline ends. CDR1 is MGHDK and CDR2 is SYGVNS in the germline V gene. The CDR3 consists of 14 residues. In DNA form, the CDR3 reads TGTGCCAGCCCACGGGGCCTCCAGGGGAATGAGCAGTTCTTC. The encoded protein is CASPRGLQGNEQFF.

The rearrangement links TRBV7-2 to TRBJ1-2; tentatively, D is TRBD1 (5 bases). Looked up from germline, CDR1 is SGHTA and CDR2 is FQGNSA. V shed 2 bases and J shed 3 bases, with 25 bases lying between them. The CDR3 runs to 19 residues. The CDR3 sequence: CASSLLIGPGRGEDYGYTF. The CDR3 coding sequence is TGTGCCAGCAGCTTATTGATCGGGCCAGGGAGGGGTGAAGACTATGGCTACACCTTC.

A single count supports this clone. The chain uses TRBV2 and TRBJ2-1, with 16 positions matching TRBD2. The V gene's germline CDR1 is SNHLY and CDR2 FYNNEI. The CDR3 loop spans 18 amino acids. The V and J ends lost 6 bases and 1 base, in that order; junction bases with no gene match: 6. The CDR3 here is CASREGLAGGPSYNEQFF. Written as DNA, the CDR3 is TGTGCCAGCAGGGAGGGACTAGCGGGGGGGCCATCCTACAATGAGCAGTTCTTC.

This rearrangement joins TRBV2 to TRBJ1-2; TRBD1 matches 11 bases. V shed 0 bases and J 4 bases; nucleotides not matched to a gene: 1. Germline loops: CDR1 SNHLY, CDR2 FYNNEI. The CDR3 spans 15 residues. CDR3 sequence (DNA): TGTGCCAGCAGTGAAGCGGGGACAGGGGGCTATGGCTACACCTTC. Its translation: CASSEAGTGGYGYTF.

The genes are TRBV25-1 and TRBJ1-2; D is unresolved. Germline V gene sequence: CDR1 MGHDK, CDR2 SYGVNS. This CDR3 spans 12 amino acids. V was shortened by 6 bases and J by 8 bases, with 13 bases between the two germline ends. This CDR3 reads CASSRGIEGYTF. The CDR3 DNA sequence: TGTGCCAGCAGCCGGGGTATAGAAGGCTACACCTTC.

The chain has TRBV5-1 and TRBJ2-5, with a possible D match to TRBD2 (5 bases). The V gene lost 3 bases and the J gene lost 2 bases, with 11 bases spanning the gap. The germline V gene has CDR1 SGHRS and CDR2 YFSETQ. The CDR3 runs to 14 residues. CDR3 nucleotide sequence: TGCGCCAGCAGCTCCGGTGGACTGCAAGAGACCCAGTACTTC. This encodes CASSSGGLQETQYF.

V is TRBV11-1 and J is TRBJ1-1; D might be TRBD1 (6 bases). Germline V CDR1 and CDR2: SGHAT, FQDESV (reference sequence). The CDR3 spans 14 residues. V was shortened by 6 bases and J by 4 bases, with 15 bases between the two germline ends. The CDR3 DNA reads TGTGCCAGCAGAGCGAGGCAGGGGACCACTGAAGCTTTCTTT. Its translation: CASRARQGTTEAFF.

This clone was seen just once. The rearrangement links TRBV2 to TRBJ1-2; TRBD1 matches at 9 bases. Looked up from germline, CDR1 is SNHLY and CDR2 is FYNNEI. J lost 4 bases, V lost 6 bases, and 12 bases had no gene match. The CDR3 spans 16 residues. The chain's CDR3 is CASSGGRDRVSYGYTF. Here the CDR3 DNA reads TGTGCCAGCAGCGGAGGCCGGGACAGGGTTTCCTATGGCTACACCTTC.

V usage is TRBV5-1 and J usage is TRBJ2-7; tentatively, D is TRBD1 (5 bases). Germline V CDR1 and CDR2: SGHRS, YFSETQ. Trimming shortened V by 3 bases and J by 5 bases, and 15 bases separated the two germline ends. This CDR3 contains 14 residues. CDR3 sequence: CASSSVQGTHEQYF. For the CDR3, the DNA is TGCGCCAGCAGCTCGGTCCAGGGTACCCACGAGCAGTACTTC.

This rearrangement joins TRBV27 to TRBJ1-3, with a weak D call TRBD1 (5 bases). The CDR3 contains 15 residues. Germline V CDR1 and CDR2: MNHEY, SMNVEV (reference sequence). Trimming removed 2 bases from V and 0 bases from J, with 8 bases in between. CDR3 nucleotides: TGTGCCAGCAGTTTAAGGGGCCTCTCTGGAAACACCATATATTTT. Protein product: CASSLRGLSGNTIYF.

The CDR3 loop is CASSPSSRAGELFF. CDR3 nucleotide sequence: TGTGCCAGCTCACCATCGTCTCGGGCCGGGGAGCTGTTTTTT. This chain joins TRBV18 and TRBJ2-2; D not resolved. Germline V gene data show CDR1 as KGHSH and CDR2 as LQKENI. V was trimmed by 2 bases and J by 6 bases, leaving 10 bases between them. There are 14 residues in the CDR3.

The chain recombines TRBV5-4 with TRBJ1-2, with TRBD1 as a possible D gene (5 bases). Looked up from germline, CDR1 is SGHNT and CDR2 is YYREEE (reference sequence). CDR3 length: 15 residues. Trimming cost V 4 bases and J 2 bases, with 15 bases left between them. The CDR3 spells CASSLNNRLNYGYTF. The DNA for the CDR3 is TGTGCCAGCAGCCTAAACAACAGGCTCAACTATGGCTACACCTTC.

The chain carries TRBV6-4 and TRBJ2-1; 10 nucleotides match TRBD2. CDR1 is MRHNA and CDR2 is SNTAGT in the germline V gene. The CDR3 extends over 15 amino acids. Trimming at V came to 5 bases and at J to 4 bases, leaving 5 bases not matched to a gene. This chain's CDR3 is CASSIAGGVYNEQFF. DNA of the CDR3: TGTGCCAGCAGTATAGCGGGGGGCGTTTACAATGAGCAGTTCTTC.

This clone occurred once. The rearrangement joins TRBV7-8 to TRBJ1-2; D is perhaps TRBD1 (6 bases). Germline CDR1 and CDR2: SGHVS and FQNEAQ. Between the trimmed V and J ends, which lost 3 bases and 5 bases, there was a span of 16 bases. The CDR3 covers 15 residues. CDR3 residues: CASSFEQGRFYGYTF. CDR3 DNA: TGTGCCAGCAGCTTTGAACAGGGTCGTTTTTATGGCTACACCTTC.

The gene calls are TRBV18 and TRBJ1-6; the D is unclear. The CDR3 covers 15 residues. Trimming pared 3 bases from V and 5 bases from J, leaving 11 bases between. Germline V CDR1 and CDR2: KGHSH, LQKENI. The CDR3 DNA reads TGTGCCAGCTCACCTGGGAGGACGGATAATTCACCCCTCCACTTT. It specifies CASSPGRTDNSPLHF.

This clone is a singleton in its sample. The CDR3 DNA is TGCGCCAGCAGCCAAGATGTAGGCCAGGGTTTTGAGACCCAGTACTTC. It encodes CASSQDVGQGFETQYF. The rearrangement links TRBV4-3 to TRBJ2-5, with a weak D call TRBD1 (5 bases). This CDR3 contains 16 residues. Germline V CDR1 and CDR2: LGHNA, YSLEER. V lost 0 bases to trimming and J lost 5 bases, with 16 bases between them.